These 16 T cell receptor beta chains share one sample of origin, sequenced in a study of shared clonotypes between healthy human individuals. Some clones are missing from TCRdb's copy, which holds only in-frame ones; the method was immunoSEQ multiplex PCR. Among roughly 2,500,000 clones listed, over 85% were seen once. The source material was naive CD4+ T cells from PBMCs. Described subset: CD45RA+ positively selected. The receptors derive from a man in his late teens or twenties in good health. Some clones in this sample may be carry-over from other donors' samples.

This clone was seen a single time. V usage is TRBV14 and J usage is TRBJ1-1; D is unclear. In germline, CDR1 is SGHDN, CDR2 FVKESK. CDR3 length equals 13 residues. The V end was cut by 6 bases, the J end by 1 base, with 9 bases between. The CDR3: CASSWSGNTEAFF. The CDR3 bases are TGTGCCAGCAGTTGGTCAGGGAACACTGAAGCTTTCTTT.

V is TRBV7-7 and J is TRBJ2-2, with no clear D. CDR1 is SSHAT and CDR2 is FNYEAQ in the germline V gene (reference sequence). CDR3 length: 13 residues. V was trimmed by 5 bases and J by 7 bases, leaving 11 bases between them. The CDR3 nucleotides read TGTGCCAGCAGCCTCCGTACCAACGGGGAGCTGTTTTTT. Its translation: CASSLRTNGELFF.

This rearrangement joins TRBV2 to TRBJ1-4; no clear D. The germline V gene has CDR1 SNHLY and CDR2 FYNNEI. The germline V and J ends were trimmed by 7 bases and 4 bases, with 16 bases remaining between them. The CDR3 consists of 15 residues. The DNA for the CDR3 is TGTGCCAGCACCAACGGTGGAGGAAATAATGAAAAACTGTTTTTT. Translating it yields CASTNGGGNNEKLFF.

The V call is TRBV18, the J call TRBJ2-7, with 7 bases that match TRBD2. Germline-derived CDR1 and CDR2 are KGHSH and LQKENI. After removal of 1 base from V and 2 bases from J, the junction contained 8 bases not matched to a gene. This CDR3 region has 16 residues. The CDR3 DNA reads TGTGCCAGCTCACCACTTGACCCTAGCGGAACCTACGAGCAGTACTTC. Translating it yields CASSPLDPSGTYEQYF. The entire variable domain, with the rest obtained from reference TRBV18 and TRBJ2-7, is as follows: NAGVMQNPRHLVRRRGQEARLRCSPMKGHSHVYWYRQLPEEGLKFMVYLQKENIIDESGMPKERFSAEFPKEGPSILRIQQVVRGDSAAYFCASSPLDPSGTYEQYFGPGTRLTVT.

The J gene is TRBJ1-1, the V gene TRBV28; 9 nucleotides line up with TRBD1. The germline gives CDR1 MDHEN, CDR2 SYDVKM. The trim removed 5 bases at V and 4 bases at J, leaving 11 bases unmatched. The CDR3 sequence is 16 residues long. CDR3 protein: CASSTGTGPVATEAFF. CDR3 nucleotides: TGTGCCAGCAGTACCGGGACAGGGCCGGTGGCCACTGAAGCTTTCTTT. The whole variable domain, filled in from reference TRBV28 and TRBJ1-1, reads DVKVTQSSRYLVKRTGEKVFLECVQDMDHENMFWYRQDPGLGLRLIYFSYDVKMKEKGDIPEGYSVSREKKERFSLILESASTNQTSMYLCASSTGTGPVATEAFFGQGTRLTVV.

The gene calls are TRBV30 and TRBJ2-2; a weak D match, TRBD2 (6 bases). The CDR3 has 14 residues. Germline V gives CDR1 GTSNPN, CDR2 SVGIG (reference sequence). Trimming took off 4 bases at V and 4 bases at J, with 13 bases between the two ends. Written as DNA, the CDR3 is TGTGCCTGGAACACGGGAGCGTTCACCGGGGAGCTGTTTTTT. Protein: CAWNTGAFTGELFF.

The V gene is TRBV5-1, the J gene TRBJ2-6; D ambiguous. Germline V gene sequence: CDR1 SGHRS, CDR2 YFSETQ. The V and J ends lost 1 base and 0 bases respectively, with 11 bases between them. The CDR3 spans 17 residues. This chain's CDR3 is CASSLIGSLSGANVLTF. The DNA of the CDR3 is TGCGCCAGCAGCTTGATAGGTAGCCTCTCTGGGGCCAACGTCCTGACTTTC.

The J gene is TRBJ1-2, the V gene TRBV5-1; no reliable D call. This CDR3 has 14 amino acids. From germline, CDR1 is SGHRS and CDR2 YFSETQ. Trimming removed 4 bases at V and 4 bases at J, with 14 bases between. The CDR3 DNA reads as TGCGCCAGCAGCCCAGGACGGGTCCTCTATGGCTACACCTTC. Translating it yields CASSPGRVLYGYTF.

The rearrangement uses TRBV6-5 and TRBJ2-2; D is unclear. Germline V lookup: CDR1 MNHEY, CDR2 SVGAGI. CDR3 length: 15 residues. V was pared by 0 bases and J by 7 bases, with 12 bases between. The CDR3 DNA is TGTGCCAGCAGTTACTCGGGCCTCGGTGGCGGGGAGCTGTTTTTT. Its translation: CASSYSGLGGGELFF.

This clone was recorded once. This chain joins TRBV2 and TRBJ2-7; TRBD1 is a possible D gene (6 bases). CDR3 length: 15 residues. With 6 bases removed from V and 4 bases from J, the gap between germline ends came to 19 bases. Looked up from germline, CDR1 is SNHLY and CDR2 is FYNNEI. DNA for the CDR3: TGTGCCAGCAGCCATGGGGGCAGCCGAGGGTACGAGCAGTACTTC. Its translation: CASSHGGSRGYEQYF.

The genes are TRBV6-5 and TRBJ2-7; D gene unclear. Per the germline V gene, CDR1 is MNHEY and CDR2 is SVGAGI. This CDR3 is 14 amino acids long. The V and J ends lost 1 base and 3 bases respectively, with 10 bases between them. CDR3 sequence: CASSYLRASYEQYF. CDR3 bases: TGTGCCAGCAGTTACTTACGGGCTAGCTACGAGCAGTACTTC.

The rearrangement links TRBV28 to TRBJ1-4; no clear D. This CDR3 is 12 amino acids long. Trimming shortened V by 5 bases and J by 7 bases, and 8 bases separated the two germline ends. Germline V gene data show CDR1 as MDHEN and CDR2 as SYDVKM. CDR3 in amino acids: CASSPGREKLFF. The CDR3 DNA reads TGTGCCAGCAGTCCCGGGCGTGAAAAACTGTTTTTT.

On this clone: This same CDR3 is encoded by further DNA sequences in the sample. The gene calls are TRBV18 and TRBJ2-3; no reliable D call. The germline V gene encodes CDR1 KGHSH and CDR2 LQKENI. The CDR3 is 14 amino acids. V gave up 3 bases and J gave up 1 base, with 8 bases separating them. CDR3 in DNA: TGTGCCAGCTCACCCTCCCCAGGCACAGATACGCAGTATTTT. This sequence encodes CASSPSPGTDTQYF.

The CDR3 region has the DNA TGTGCCAGCAGTAAGGGGACGGGGGGCTTCAGGAAGCCCCAGCATTTT. Encoded protein: CASSKGTGGFRKPQHF. The chain combines TRBV28 with TRBJ1-5; possible D gene TRBD1, 6 bases. Germline V gene data show CDR1 as MDHEN and CDR2 as SYDVKM. The CDR3 has 16 residues. V lost 5 bases, J lost 8 bases, and 22 bases lay in between. The full variable domain, its missing parts supplied by reference TRBV28 and TRBJ1-5, is DVKVTQSSRYLVKRTGEKVFLECVQDMDHENMFWYRQDPGLGLRLIYFSYDVKMKEKGDIPEGYSVSREKKERFSLILESASTNQTSMYLCASSKGTGGFRKPQHFGDGTRLSIL.

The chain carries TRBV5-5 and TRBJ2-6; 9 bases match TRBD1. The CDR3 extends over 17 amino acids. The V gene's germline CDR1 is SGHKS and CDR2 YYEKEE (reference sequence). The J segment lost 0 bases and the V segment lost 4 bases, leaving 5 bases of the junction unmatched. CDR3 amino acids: CASSLTTGGSGANVLTF. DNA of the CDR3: TGTGCCAGCAGCCTTACGACAGGGGGCTCTGGGGCCAACGTCCTGACTTTC. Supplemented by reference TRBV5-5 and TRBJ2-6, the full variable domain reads DAGVTQSPTHLIKTRGQQVTLRCSPISGHKSVSWYQQVLGQGPQFIFQYYEKEERGRGNFPDRFSARQFPNYSSELNVNALLLGDSALYLCASSLTTGGSGANVLTFGAGSRLTVL.

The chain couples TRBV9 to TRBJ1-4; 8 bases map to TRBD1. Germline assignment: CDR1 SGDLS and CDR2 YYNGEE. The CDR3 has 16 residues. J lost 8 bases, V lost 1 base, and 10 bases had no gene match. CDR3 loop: CASSVLSGQGAEKLFF. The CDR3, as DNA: TGTGCCAGCAGCGTATTGTCTGGTCAGGGGGCGGAAAAACTGTTTTTT. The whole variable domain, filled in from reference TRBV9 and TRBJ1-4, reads DSGVTQTPKHLITATGQRVTLRCSPRSGDLSVYWYQQSLDQGLQFLIQYYNGEERAKGNILERFSAQQFPDLHSELNLSSLELGDSALYFCASSVLSGQGAEKLFFGSGTQLSVL.